These T cell receptor beta chains were read from a single sample in a study of blood T cell repertoires in COVID-19. Method: immunoSEQ multiplex PCR; TCRdb's copy keeps in-frame clones and lacks some. This sample carries about 300,000 clones, roughly 90% of them seen once, and the ten largest clones take 1.5% to 2%. Sequencing input: peripheral blood. Every receptor here comes from a woman younger than 45 with COVID-19, enrolled during active disease. The CDR3 runs from the conserved cysteine through the conserved F or W. The order of the fields is V gene, clone size, D gene, J gene, CDR3 protein, CDR3 DNA. The D gene is left open where the match is weak. Where a row states a size, it is once, few, many or the class of an expanded clone; other rows omit it.

v_gene: TRBV29-1; abundance: NA; d_gene: NA; j_gene: TRBJ1-6; CDR3aa: CSVGSSYNSPLHF; CDR3nt: TGCAGCGTTGGGAGCTCCTATAATTCACCCCTCCACTTT
v_gene: TRBV5-4; abundance: NA; d_gene: NA; j_gene: TRBJ1-2; CDR3aa: CASSAKGLWGYTF; CDR3nt: TGTGCCAGCAGCGCCAAGGGGCTCTGGGGCTACACCTTC
v_gene: TRBV30; abundance: NA; d_gene: NA; j_gene: TRBJ2-3; CDR3aa: CAWSVLVDGDTQYF; CDR3nt: TGTGCCTGGAGTGTACTAGTCGATGGAGATACGCAGTATTTT
v_gene: TRBV7-9; abundance: NA; d_gene: TRBD1; j_gene: TRBJ1-2; CDR3aa: CASRGTGGAGGYTF; CDR3nt: TGTGCCAGCAGGGGGACAGGGGGCGCGGGAGGCTACACCTTC
v_gene: TRBV19; abundance: NA; d_gene: NA; j_gene: TRBJ2-5; CDR3aa: CASSSGVRETQYF; CDR3nt: TGTGCCAGTAGTTCCGGGGTCCGAGAGACCCAGTACTTC
v_gene: TRBV3-1/TRBV3-2; abundance: NA; d_gene: NA; j_gene: TRBJ2-5; CDR3aa: CASSQGAIRGGTQYF; CDR3nt: TGTGCCAGCAGCCAAGGGGCCATAAGGGGTGGGACCCAGTACTTC
v_gene: TRBV5-1; abundance: NA; d_gene: NA; j_gene: TRBJ2-1; CDR3aa: CASSATTDPYNEQFF; CDR3nt: TGCGCCAGCAGCGCAACGACAGATCCATACAATGAGCAGTTCTTC
v_gene: TRBV27; abundance: NA; d_gene: NA; j_gene: TRBJ1-4; CDR3aa: CASSNTGLDEKLFF; CDR3nt: TGTGCCAGCAGTAATACAGGTCTGGACGAAAAACTGTTTTTT
v_gene: TRBV28; abundance: NA; d_gene: TRBD1; j_gene: TRBJ1-2; CDR3aa: CASSNRGAVYGYTF; CDR3nt: TGTGCCAGCAGCAACAGGGGAGCGGTCTATGGCTACACCTTC
v_gene: TRBV19; abundance: NA; d_gene: TRBD2; j_gene: TRBJ2-5; CDR3aa: CASSSGGLEYQETQYF; CDR3nt: TGTGCCAGTAGTAGCGGGGGGCTCGAGTACCAAGAGACCCAGTACTTC
v_gene: TRBV18; abundance: NA; d_gene: NA; j_gene: TRBJ1-1; CDR3aa: CASSPQANTEAFF; CDR3nt: TGTGCCAGCTCACCTCAGGCAAACACTGAAGCTTTCTTT
v_gene: TRBV6-5; abundance: NA; d_gene: NA; j_gene: TRBJ1-1; CDR3aa: CASSYGQGQYGTEAFF; CDR3nt: TGTGCCAGCAGTTACGGCCAGGGGCAGTATGGCACTGAAGCTTTCTTT
v_gene: TRBV29-1; abundance: NA; d_gene: TRBD2; j_gene: TRBJ2-2; CDR3aa: CSVETRGAITGELFF; CDR3nt: TGCAGCGTTGAAACGCGGGGGGCGATCACCGGGGAGCTGTTTTTT
v_gene: TRBV4-2; abundance: NA; d_gene: TRBD1; j_gene: TRBJ1-1; CDR3aa: CASSQVTIHRGDTEAFF; CDR3nt: TGTGCCAGCAGCCAAGTCACTATTCACAGGGGGGACACTGAAGCTTTCTTT
v_gene: TRBV30; abundance: NA; d_gene: NA; j_gene: TRBJ1-1; CDR3aa: CAWANTGSAEAFF; CDR3nt: TGTGCCTGGGCAAATACAGGGTCGGCCGAAGCTTTCTTT
v_gene: TRBV10-2; abundance: NA; d_gene: NA; j_gene: TRBJ1-6; CDR3aa: CASSELGLNSPLHF; CDR3nt: TGCGCCAGCAGTGAGCTGGGGCTGAATTCACCCCTCCACTTT
v_gene: TRBV10-3; abundance: NA; d_gene: TRBD1; j_gene: TRBJ2-5; CDR3aa: CASGQGSETQYF; CDR3nt: TGTGCCTCAGGACAGGGGAGCGAGACCCAGTACTTC
v_gene: TRBV4-1; abundance: NA; d_gene: TRBD2; j_gene: TRBJ2-3; CDR3aa: CASSLGLHTTDTQYF; CDR3nt: TGCGCCAGCAGCTTGGGACTACATACCACAGATACGCAGTATTTT
v_gene: TRBV7-6; abundance: NA; d_gene: NA; j_gene: TRBJ2-2; CDR3aa: CASRGGAGVPNTGELFF; CDR3nt: TGTGCCAGCAGAGGGGGGGCAGGGGTCCCGAACACCGGGGAGCTGTTTTTT
v_gene: TRBV3-1/TRBV3-2; abundance: NA; d_gene: NA; j_gene: TRBJ1-1; CDR3aa: CASSQEEGRRNTEAFF; CDR3nt: TGTGCCAGCAGCCAAGAGGAAGGGAGGAGGAACACTGAAGCTTTCTTT
v_gene: TRBV18; abundance: NA; d_gene: NA; j_gene: TRBJ1-4; CDR3aa: CASSPSGGNEKLFF; CDR3nt: TGTGCCAGCTCACCCAGCGGGGGTAATGAAAAACTGTTTTTT
v_gene: TRBV9; abundance: few; d_gene: NA; j_gene: TRBJ2-2; CDR3aa: CASSGPGLTISGELFF; CDR3nt: TGTGCCAGCAGCGGGCCCGGACTAACGATTTCCGGGGAGCTGTTTTTT
v_gene: TRBV6-5; abundance: once; d_gene: NA; j_gene: TRBJ2-3; CDR3aa: CASSSDTLGTDTQYF; CDR3nt: TGTGCCAGCAGCTCGGACACCCTAGGCACAGATACGCAGTATTTT
v_gene: TRBV4-2; abundance: NA; d_gene: NA; j_gene: TRBJ2-7; CDR3aa: CASSQGVAYEQYF; CDR3nt: TGTGCCAGCAGCCAAGGGGTAGCATACGAGCAGTACTTC